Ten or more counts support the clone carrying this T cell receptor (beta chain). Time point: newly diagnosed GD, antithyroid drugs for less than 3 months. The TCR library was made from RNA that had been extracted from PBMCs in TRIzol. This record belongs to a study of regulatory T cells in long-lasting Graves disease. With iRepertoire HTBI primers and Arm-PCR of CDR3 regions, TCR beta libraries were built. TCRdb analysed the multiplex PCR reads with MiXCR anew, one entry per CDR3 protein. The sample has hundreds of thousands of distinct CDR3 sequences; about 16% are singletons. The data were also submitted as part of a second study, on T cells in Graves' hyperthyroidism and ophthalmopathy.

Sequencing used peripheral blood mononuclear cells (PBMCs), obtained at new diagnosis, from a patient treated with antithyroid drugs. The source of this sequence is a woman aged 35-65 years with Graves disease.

The CDR3 region has the DNA TGTGCCAGCATAAAGCGGGGCCGACCAGAGACCCAGTACTTC. It yields the protein CASIKRGRPETQYF. The chain carries TRBV28 and TRBJ2-5; 7 bases map to TRBD2. CDR1 and CDR2 (germline): MDHEN, SYDVKM. The CDR3 spans 14 residues. V dropped 7 bases and J dropped 4; count of bases not matched to a gene: 9.